Listed below are T cell receptor beta chains from one sample, sequenced in a study of T cells in Graves' hyperthyroidism and ophthalmopathy. MiXCR was run by TCRdb on the multiplex PCR reads, yielding one entry per CDR3 protein. There are roughly 360,000 distinct CDR3 sequences in the sample; around an eighth occur only once, and less than 25% lies in the top ten. The sequencing input was blood. The receptors were gathered from a young man with Graves' hyperthyroidism that later progressed to Graves' ophthalmopathy. Each CDR3 is given with its conserved first and last residue. D genes are given only for firm matches. Clone sizes are given selectively: once, few, many, or a class where the clone is expanded.

abundance | j_gene | d_gene | v_gene | CDR3nt | CDR3aa
many | TRBJ1-1 | NA | TRBV11-2 | TGTGCCAGCAGCTTGGGCGGGGGGCAGCTGGGCACTGAAGCTTTCTTT | CASSLGGGQLGTEAFF
NA | TRBJ2-7 | TRBD1 | TRBV4-1 | TGCGCCAGCAGCCAAGGGACAGGTTGGTCCTACGAGCAGTACTTC | CASSQGTGWSYEQYF
many | TRBJ1-2 | NA | TRBV12-3/TRBV12-4 | TGTGCCAGCGGTAAGACAGGAAATATCTATGGCTACACCTTC | CASGKTGNIYGYTF
few | TRBJ1-2 | NA | TRBV7-8 | TGTGCCAGCAGCTTAGCGGCAGATTATGGCTACACCTTC | CASSLAADYGYTF
many | TRBJ2-2 | TRBD2 | TRBV29-1 | TGCAGCGTTGAAGCCGGGGGGGCCAGAACCGGGGAGCTGTTTTTT | CSVEAGGARTGELFF
NA | TRBJ2-7 | TRBD1 | TRBV20-1 | TGCAGTGCCACCCAACAGGGGAGAGGAGAGCAGTACTTC | CSATQQGRGEQYF
NA | TRBJ2-1 | TRBD2 | TRBV28 | TGTGCCAGCAGTTTTCGCGGGGGGGGCCTCAATGAGCAGTTCTTC | CASSFRGGGLNEQFF
few | TRBJ1-6 | NA | TRBV6-1 | TGTGCCAGCAGTGAAGCGCCTCCCGGCAGATCACCCCTCCACTTT | CASSEAPPGRSPLHF
few | TRBJ2-2 | TRBD1 | TRBV9 | TGTGCCAGCAGCGCTTTACAAGGGACAGGGGGAACCGGGGAGCTGTTTTTT | CASSALQGTGGTGELFF
many | TRBJ1-6 | TRBD1 | TRBV7-2 | TGTGCCAGCAGCTCATTGGGACAGGGGGAAGGCTCACCCCTCCACTTT | CASSSLGQGEGSPLHF
few | TRBJ2-4 | TRBD1 | TRBV28 | TGTGCCAGCAGTTTACTGCAGGGGGCTTTGAACCTAGCCAAAAACATTCAGTACTTC | CASSLLQGALNLAKNIQYF
many | TRBJ1-1 | NA | TRBV28 | TGTGCCAGCAGTTTATATTCGTCTCAGAGAAGAGCTTTCTTT | CASSLYSSQRRAFF
once | TRBJ2-7 | TRBD1 | TRBV28 | TGTGCCAGCAGTTCGGCGGCCGGGACAGGGAATTACGAGCAGTACTTC | CASSSAAGTGNYEQYF
NA | TRBJ1-6 | NA | TRBV7-2 | TGTGCCAGCAGCACAAGGGGATGGTCGGGATCCAATTCACCCCTCCACTTT | CASSTRGWSGSNSPLHF
many | TRBJ1-1 | NA | TRBV28 | TGTGCCAGCAGTTTACCCTGGGGAACTGAAGCTTTCTTT | CASSLPWGTEAFF
NA | TRBJ2-1 | TRBD2 | TRBV7-3 | TGTGCCAGCAGCTACGAGCGGGGGGCCGCAAATGAGCAGTTCTTC | CASSYERGAANEQFF
many | TRBJ2-1 | NA | TRBV11-3 | TGTGCCAGCCGGGACGGGGGCAATGAGCAGTTCTTC | CASRDGGNEQFF
few | TRBJ2-7 | TRBD2 | TRBV7-9 | TGTGCCAGCAGCTCGTGGACTAGCGGTGATTCCTACGAGCAGTACTTC | CASSSWTSGDSYEQYF
NA | TRBJ1-2 | TRBD1 | TRBV5-6 | TGTGCCAGCAGACAACAGGGGCCTAACTATGGCTACACCTTC | CASRQQGPNYGYTF
few | TRBJ2-1 | NA | TRBV12-3/TRBV12-4 | TGTGCCAGCAGTTTACTGGGCTCCAGCTCCTACAATGAGCAGTTCTTC | CASSLLGSSSYNEQFF